Each of the 21 T cell receptor beta chains below was sequenced from the same sample in a study of shared clonotypes between healthy human individuals. Assay used: immunoSEQ multiplex PCR; TCRdb lists only in-frame clones, some missing. Among millions of clones listed, approximately 95% were seen once. Input material: naive CD4+ T cells sorted from blood. Stated subset: CD45RA+ positively selected. The receptors were gathered from a man younger than 35 in good health.

This clone was recorded only once. The chain joins TRBV18 to TRBJ1-3; D is undetermined. Trimming stripped 3 bases from V and 0 bases from J, with 9 bases between. Germline assignment: CDR1 KGHSH and CDR2 LQKENI. The CDR3 has 15 residues. The CDR3 DNA follows: TGTGCCAGCTCACCTCAACTCCCCTCTGGAAACACCATATATTTT. Translated: CASSPQLPSGNTIYF.

The chain employs TRBV7-8 and TRBJ2-7; D ambiguous. The germline V gene encodes CDR1 SGHVS and CDR2 FQNEAQ. This CDR3 comprises 13 residues. Trimming took 8 bases from V and 3 from J, leaving 14 bases between them. The DNA for the CDR3 is TGTGCCAGCTCCTCCGGCCAGTACTACGAGCAGTACTTC. Translating gives CASSSGQYYEQYF.

The J gene is TRBJ2-2, the V gene TRBV4-1; 8 bases are shared with TRBD2. The germline CDR1 and CDR2 sequences are MGHRA and YSYEKL. With 2 bases clipped from V and 1 base from J, the junction kept 9 bases outside the gene matches. The CDR3 loop spans 18 amino acids. In DNA form, the CDR3 reads TGCGCCAGCAGCCAACCCCGATTAAGCGGGGGGAACACCGGGGAGCTGTTTTTT. This encodes CASSQPRLSGGNTGELFF.

The chain has TRBV19 and TRBJ2-7, with D possibly being TRBD2 (7 bases). The CDR3 consists of 16 residues. Germline lookup yields CDR1 LNHDA and CDR2 SQIVND (reference sequence). V shed 6 bases and J shed 2 bases, with 20 bases lying between them. This CDR3 is CASRLVWGGGPYEQYF. The CDR3 DNA follows: TGTGCCAGTAGACTGGTTTGGGGCGGGGGCCCCTACGAGCAGTACTTC.

The rearrangement uses TRBV5-4 and TRBJ1-4; D not certain. The CDR3 extends over 18 amino acids. The V gene lost 1 base and the J gene lost 0 bases, with 16 bases spanning the gap. Germline V gives CDR1 SGHNT, CDR2 YYREEE (reference sequence). The CDR3 loop is CASSLRESTTATNEKLFF. CDR3 sequence (DNA): TGTGCCAGCAGCTTGAGGGAAAGTACAACAGCAACTAATGAAAAACTGTTTTTT.

The chain uses TRBV5-1 and TRBJ2-1, with 9 bases lining up with TRBD2. Per germline, CDR1 SGHRS and CDR2 YFSETQ. V lost 1 base and J lost 0; bases outside the gene matches: 5. The CDR3 extends over 17 amino acids. The CDR3 here is CASSLTAGGGSYNEQFF. The DNA of the CDR3 is TGCGCCAGCAGCTTGACAGCGGGAGGAGGCTCCTACAATGAGCAGTTCTTC.

The J gene is TRBJ2-7, the V gene TRBV7-2; TRBD2 is a possible D gene (6 bases). Trimming shortened V by 2 bases and J by 7 bases, and 18 bases separated the two germline ends. CDR3 length equals 15 residues. Per germline, CDR1 SGHTA and CDR2 FQGNSA. The CDR3 nucleotides read TGTGCCAGCAGCTTAAATTCGCGGAGGGCAGATGAGCAGTACTTC. Protein product: CASSLNSRRADEQYF.

J is TRBJ1-2 and V is TRBV7-3; D possibly corresponds to TRBD1 (6 bases). CDR3 length: 14 residues. Germline V gives CDR1 SGHTA, CDR2 FQGTGA. V was cut by 2 bases and J by 4 bases, with 11 bases left in between. The chain's CDR3 is CASSLGPGAYGYTF. The CDR3, as DNA: TGTGCCAGCAGCTTAGGCCCAGGGGCCTATGGCTACACCTTC.

V and J are TRBV6-1 and TRBJ1-4, with TRBD1 identical over 8 bases. Germline assignment: CDR1 MNHNS and CDR2 SASEGT. The V and J ends lost 7 bases and 8 bases, in that order; junction bases with no gene match: 6. The CDR3 totals 13 residues. CDR3 sequence (DNA): TGTGCCAGCACCCAGGGGGCGTGGGAAAAACTGTTTTTT. Its translation: CASTQGAWEKLFF.

This clone showed up just once. The V gene is TRBV12-5, the J gene TRBJ2-7; the match to TRBD1 covers 9 bases. The V and J ends lost 6 bases and 4 bases, in that order; junction bases with no gene match: 10. The CDR3 has 15 residues. CDR1 LGHNT and CDR2 FRNRAP come from the germline V gene. The CDR3 protein is CASGTRTGALYEQYF. The CDR3 DNA reads TGTGCTAGTGGGACGAGGACAGGGGCTTTATACGAGCAGTACTTC.

The V and J genes are TRBV2 and TRBJ1-5; D is possibly TRBD1 (6 bases). Germline assignment: CDR1 SNHLY and CDR2 FYNNEI. V lost 6 bases to trimming and J lost 3 bases, with 15 bases between them. There are 15 residues in the CDR3. In DNA form, the CDR3 reads TGTGCCAGCAGCGATGGACAGACGATCAATCAGCCCCAGCATTTT. Protein sequence: CASSDGQTINQPQHF.

The rearrangement links TRBV18 to TRBJ2-7, with TRBD2 matching over 7 bases. This CDR3 is built from 14 residues. V shed 2 bases, J shed 7 bases, and the junction held 8 bases outside the gene matches. CDR1 is KGHSH, CDR2 LQKENI, per germline. The CDR3 reads CASSPGDYLGEQYF. In DNA, the CDR3 is TGTGCCAGCTCACCAGGGGACTACCTGGGGGAGCAGTACTTC.

The rearrangement links TRBV28 to TRBJ2-3; unclear D gene. The germline gives CDR1 MDHEN, CDR2 SYDVKM. The CDR3 has 15 amino acids. The V end was cut by 0 bases, the J end by 2 bases, with 9 bases between. CDR3 loop: CASSLWKTPTDTQYF. The CDR3 DNA sequence: TGTGCCAGCAGTTTATGGAAGACCCCCACAGATACGCAGTATTTT. The full variable domain, rest sourced from reference TRBV28 and TRBJ2-3, is DVKVTQSSRYLVKRTGEKVFLECVQDMDHENMFWYRQDPGLGLRLIYFSYDVKMKEKGDIPEGYSVSREKKERFSLILESASTNQTSMYLCASSLWKTPTDTQYFGPGTRLTVL.

The rearrangement joins TRBV6-1 to TRBJ1-1; D gene uncertain. V was shortened by 5 bases and J by 3 bases, with 13 bases between the two germline ends. Per the germline V gene, CDR1 is MNHNS and CDR2 is SASEGT. This CDR3 has 14 residues. CDR3 bases: TGTGCCAGCAGTTCCTTAGGGTGGGACACTGAAGCTTTCTTT. It is translated as CASSSLGWDTEAFF.

The chain couples TRBV7-3 to TRBJ2-3; no firm D call. Germline CDR1 SGHTA, CDR2 FQGTGA. V dropped 0 bases and J dropped 0 bases, with 7 bases sitting between them. The CDR3 is made up of 15 amino acids. CDR3 loop: CASSLTLTSTDTQYF. The CDR3 region has the DNA TGTGCCAGCAGCTTAACTCTGACGAGCACAGATACGCAGTATTTT.

The rearrangement links TRBV15 to TRBJ2-5; possibly TRBD2 for D (6 bases). The CDR3 extends over 15 amino acids. V shed 2 bases and J shed 5 bases, with 15 bases lying between them. CDR1 is LNHNV and CDR2 is YYDKDF in the germline V gene (reference sequence). CDR3 protein: CATSRTSAGHETQYF. CDR3 DNA sequence: TGTGCCACCAGCAGAACATCGGCGGGGCATGAGACCCAGTACTTC.

This chain uses TRBV18 with TRBJ2-1; D possibly corresponds to TRBD1 (6 bases). Germline V lookup: CDR1 KGHSH, CDR2 LQKENI. CDR3 length equals 15 residues. The V and J ends lost 3 bases and 7 bases respectively, with 16 bases between them. The CDR3 sequence: CASSPLGGSLNEQFF. CDR3 nucleotides: TGTGCCAGCTCACCGCTAGGGGGATCACTTAATGAGCAGTTCTTC.

The chain couples TRBV15 to TRBJ2-3, with D possibly matching TRBD1 (6 bases). The germline V gene has CDR1 LNHNV and CDR2 YYDKDF (reference sequence). V gave up 3 bases and J gave up 7 bases, with 11 bases separating them. The CDR3 is 13 amino acids. The CDR3 nucleotides are TGTGCCACCAGCAGCCCAGGGGAACATACGCAGTATTTT. Its protein product is CATSSPGEHTQYF.

J is TRBJ2-5 and V is TRBV5-6, with unresolved D. CDR3 size: 13 residues. V lost 4 bases and J lost 2, with 9 bases in between. Germline CDR1 reads SGHDT; CDR2 reads YYEEEE. The CDR3 bases are TGTGCCAGCAGCGGAGTACTGCAAGAGACCCAGTACTTC. Residues: CASSGVLQETQYF.

V gene TRBV7-2 combines with J gene TRBJ2-3; 8 nucleotides match TRBD2. Germline assignment: CDR1 SGHTA and CDR2 FQGNSA. This CDR3 region has 15 residues. Trimming removed 5 bases from V and 2 bases from J; junction bases left unmatched: 6. The CDR3 coding sequence is TGTGCCAGCAGCCTCGGGGGGGCAAACACAGATACGCAGTATTTT. Its protein product is CASSLGGANTDTQYF.

This clone was recorded only once. The sample contains more than one DNA sequence encoding this CDR3. The CDR3 sequence: CASTSSYNSPLHF. CDR3 DNA sequence: TGTGCCAGTACGAGTTCCTATAATTCACCCCTCCACTTT. The chain is built from TRBV19 and TRBJ1-6; no clear D. The ends were cut back, 7 bases at V and 1 base at J, with 5 bases in the middle. From germline, CDR1 is LNHDA and CDR2 SQIVND (reference sequence). The CDR3 runs 13 residues.